This TCR beta chain derives from a study of Ad26.COV2.S vaccination and SARS-CoV-2 variants. Study observations and caveats: Ad26.COV2.S recipients had broader spike-specific TCRs (P = 0.0014). Using TCR breadth and depth analyses may have led to underestimated total T cell responses.

Trimming pared 4 bases from V and 5 bases from J, leaving 14 bases between. CDR3 length: 15 residues. CDR1 and CDR2 from the germline V gene are SGHNT and YENEEA. Data came from immunoSEQ multiplex PCR; TCRdb stores just in-frame clones and leaves some out. This sample carries 300,000 to 450,000 clones, approximately 90% of them seen once, and the ten largest clones take 3.5% to 4.5%. Details on this clone: Its specificity is not known.

This clonotype was sampled from a human donor who had recovered from COVID-19. The material sequenced was peripheral blood, taken after recovery from COVID-19. The V call is TRBV11-3, the J call TRBJ2-2; tentatively, D is TRBD1 (5 bases). The CDR3 sequence is CASSSQGSGTGELFF. The CDR3 DNA sequence: TGTGCCAGCAGCTCGCAGGGATCAGGGACCGGGGAGCTGTTTTTT.